Listed below are T cell receptor beta chains from one sample, sequenced in a study of early T cells in non-severe SARS-CoV-2 infection. TCRdb itself ran the 5' RACE reads through MiXCR, one entry per CDR3 protein. The sample has tens of thousands of distinct CDR3 sequences; around 4.5% are singletons. The sequencing input was whole blood. Receptors originate from an adult who was a healthcare worker with PCR-confirmed SARS-CoV-2 infection or an uninfected control (not recorded which). Both conserved end residues are part of each CDR3. A D gene is named only where the DNA matches it firmly. Size is omitted from some rows. Given values are once, few, many or a class for expanded clones.

d_gene	j_gene	abundance	v_gene	CDR3nt	CDR3aa
TRBD2	TRBJ2-4	medium-sized	TRBV13	TGTGCCAGCAGCTTAGGGCTAGCGGGAGACATTCAGTACTTC	CASSLGLAGDIQYF
TRBD2	TRBJ2-1	few	TRBV7-6	TGTGCCAGCAGTCCCGGACTAGCGGGAGGGCGGGGGGTCAATGAGCAGTTCTTC	CASSPGLAGGRGVNEQFF
TRBD2	TRBJ2-3	many	TRBV13	TGTGCCAGCAGCTTAGGACTAGCGGGAGGATTAGATACGCAGTATTTT	CASSLGLAGGLDTQYF
NA	TRBJ2-5	many	TRBV24-1	TGTGCCTCGAGATCCACAGGGTACTTGTACCAAGAGACCCAGTACTTC	CASRSTGYLYQETQYF
NA	TRBJ1-1	many	TRBV7-2	TGTGCCAGCAGCTTAGAAGAGAGGGCGCGGTGGGCTTTCTTT	CASSLEERARWAFF
TRBD2	TRBJ2-3	few	TRBV20-1	TGCAGTGCTTTGGCTCCGGGACTAGCGAGCACAGATACGCAGTATTTT	CSALAPGLASTDTQYF
TRBD2	TRBJ2-1	many	TRBV5-8	TGTGCCAGCAGCTCGACTAGCGGGATAACAATGAAGCAGTTCTTC	CASSSTSGITMKQFF
NA	TRBJ1-2	many	TRBV29-1	TGCAGCGCTGACCCGGGGTATGGCTACACCTTC	CSADPGYGYTF
TRBD2	TRBJ2-2	NA	TRBV19	TGTGCCAGTAAGGAGCGGGAGGGCAACACCGGGGAGCTGTTTTTT	CASKEREGNTGELFF
NA	TRBJ2-5	many	TRBV18	TGTGCCAGCTCACCACCTCAGGGCCAAGAGACCCAGTACTTC	CASSPPQGQETQYF
NA	TRBJ2-7	few	TRBV20-1	TGCAGTGCTAGGGGGCACGTGGGATACTACGAGCAGTACTTC	CSARGHVGYYEQYF
NA	TRBJ2-7	many	TRBV2	TGTGCCAGCAGTGAACAGGCAGGACTGTACTTC	CASSEQAGLYF
NA	TRBJ2-7	NA	TRBV6-5	TGTGCCAGCAGCCTCTACCCCCAAAGCTCCTACGAGCAGTACTTC	CASSLYPQSSYEQYF
TRBD2	TRBJ2-7	many	TRBV6-5	TGTGCCAGCCGCGCGGCGGGAGACCACGAGCAGTACTTC	CASRAAGDHEQYF
NA	TRBJ2-1	many	TRBV12-3/TRBV12-4	TGTGCCAGCAGCGCCACCGGGACAATGTACAATGAGCAGTTCTTC	CASSATGTMYNEQFF
TRBD2	TRBJ2-1	many	TRBV12-3/TRBV12-4	TGTGCCAGCAGTTCCTCGGGAGGGCCAGCCGATGGTGAGCAGTTCTTC	CASSSSGGPADGEQFF
NA	TRBJ1-5	many	TRBV20-1	TGCAGTGCCTCACCCTCCCCGGTTAATCAGCCCCAGCATTTT	CSASPSPVNQPQHF
NA	TRBJ2-1	many	TRBV9	TGTGCCAGCAACCAAGAAAGCTCCTACAATGAGCAGTTCTTC	CASNQESSYNEQFF
NA	TRBJ1-6	many	TRBV6-5	TGTGCCAGCAGTTACAGGCAGCTTTCACCCCTCCACTTT	CASSYRQLSPLHF
NA	TRBJ1-2	many	TRBV5-1	TGCGCCAGCAGCTTGGCGGGCTTACTGAGCTATGGCTACACCTTC	CASSLAGLLSYGYTF
TRBD2	TRBJ2-7	NA	TRBV7-8	TGTGCCAGCAGCTTAGCCACTAGCGACAGTACCTACGAGCAGTACTTC	CASSLATSDSTYEQYF
TRBD2	TRBJ2-1	many	TRBV6-5	TGTGCCAGCAGTTATAGGACTAGCGGGAGTTCTCGTGAGCAGTTCTTC	CASSYRTSGSSREQFF
NA	TRBJ2-3	many	TRBV6-6	TGTGCCAGCAGTTACCCAGATACGCAGTATTTT	CASSYPDTQYF
NA	TRBJ2-7	many	TRBV20-1	TGCAGTGCTAGCGACCACGAGCAGTACTTC	CSASDHEQYF
NA	TRBJ1-2	many	TRBV4-1	TGCGCCAGCAGCCAAGTTGGGAGTAGTGGCTACACCTTC	CASSQVGSSGYTF
NA	TRBJ2-1	few	TRBV28	TGTGCCAGCAGCCCGACCAGGAACTATTACAATGAGCAGTTCTTC	CASSPTRNYYNEQFF
TRBD1	TRBJ1-5	NA	TRBV5-1	TGCGCCAGCAGCTTGGGGACAGGTCCCGGGGGCAATCAGCCCCAGCATTTT	CASSLGTGPGGNQPQHF
TRBD1	TRBJ1-1	NA	TRBV29-1	TGCAGCGCCTACAGGGGCCTTGAAGCTTTCTTT	CSAYRGLEAFF